This TCR beta chain was recorded in a study of cytotoxic CD8 clonotypes in ibrutinib-treated CLL. About the study: Partial responders about 25, complete 2; about twelve progressed and around 15 stayed in remission by median about 6 years. The study, taken as a whole, reports: Whereas clonality rose at ibrutinib response, it declined toward baseline at progression.

On this clone itself: Its antigen is as yet unknown.

Investigators sought sequencing depths of between 1 in 200,000 and 1 in 1 million T cells. Data came from immunoSEQ multiplex PCR; TCRdb stores just in-frame clones and leaves some out. Of hundreds of thousands of clones in the sample, roughly 79% were seen once. Losses at the gene ends were 10 bases for V and 7 bases for J; bases not matched to a gene: 9. The CDR3 has 15 amino acids. Germline assignment: CDR1 SNHLY and CDR2 FYNNEI. This clonotype was obtained from a human donor with chronic lymphocytic leukemia. This specimen consisted of PBMCs, obtained after 12 months of ibrutinib treatment. This chain joins TRBV2 and TRBJ1-6; 11 bases map to TRBD1. In DNA, the CDR3 is TGTGCCACCATAGGGACAGGGGGAATCAATTCACCCCTCCACTTT. Encoded protein: CATIGTGGINSPLHF.